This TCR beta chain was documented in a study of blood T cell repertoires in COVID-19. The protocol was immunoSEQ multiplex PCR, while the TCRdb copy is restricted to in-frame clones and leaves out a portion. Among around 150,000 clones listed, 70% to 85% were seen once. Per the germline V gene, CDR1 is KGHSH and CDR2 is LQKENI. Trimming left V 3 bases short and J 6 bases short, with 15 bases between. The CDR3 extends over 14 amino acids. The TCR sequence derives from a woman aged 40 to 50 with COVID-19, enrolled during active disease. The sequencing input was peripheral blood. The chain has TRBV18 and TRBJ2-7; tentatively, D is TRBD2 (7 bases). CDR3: CASSPGGLYSEQYV. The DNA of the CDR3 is TGTGCCAGCTCACCCGGGGGGCTTTACTCCGAGCAGTACGTC.